The table lists the clone carrying this T cell receptor (beta chain) with a few counts. Its antigen is not known. Donors uniformly comprised healthy Caucasians. The sample comes from a study of identical twins. Study outcomes and limitations: Partly confounded zero-insertion analyses could result from invariant MAIT and iNKT cells.

The CDR3 loop spans 13 amino acids. With 6 bases removed from V and 6 bases from J, the gap between germline ends came to 14 bases. The germline V gene encodes CDR1 SQVTM and CDR2 ANQGSEA. TCRdb ran MiXCR on the 5' RACE reads and lists one entry per CDR3 protein. The sample has around 550,000 distinct CDR3 sequences; 12% to 15% are singletons. These same records also appear under a second study, on yellow fever vaccine responses in identical twins.

J is TRBJ2-2 and V is TRBV29-1; D is ambiguous. The sequenced sample was CD4+ T cells sorted from blood. The source of this sequence is a woman aged 18-35 years in good health. The CDR3 here is CSVDPGGSGELFF. The CDR3 DNA follows: TGCAGCGTCGATCCCGGTGGGTCCGGGGAGCTGTTTTTT.